Each of the 24 T cell receptor beta chains below was sequenced from the same sample in a study of cytomegalovirus exposure and HLA in healthy donors. The PCR made use of 60 Vbeta and 13 Jbeta primers. Sequenced by immunoSEQ multiplex PCR; TCRdb stores in-frame clones only, minus some. This table holds about 120,000 clones, 75% to 85% found once. Sequenced: PBMCs. These receptors all stem from a man aged 25 to 40 in good health and CMV-seropositive.

The chain carries TRBV18 and TRBJ2-1; 10 positions match TRBD1. Per the germline V gene, CDR1 is KGHSH and CDR2 is LQKENI. The CDR3 is 15 residues long. V lost 1 base to trimming and J lost 7 bases; unmatched junction nucleotides: 4. CDR3 sequence (DNA): TGTGCCAGCTCACCACAGGACAGGGGGAGTAATGAGCAGTTCTTC. It translates to CASSPQDRGSNEQFF. The full variable domain, with the rest looked up from reference TRBV18 and TRBJ2-1, is NAGVMQNPRHLVRRRGQEARLRCSPMKGHSHVYWYRQLPEEGLKFMVYLQKENIIDESGMPKERFSAEFPKEGPSILRIQQVVRGDSAAYFCASSPQDRGSNEQFFGPGTRLTVL.

The chain uses TRBV4-3 and TRBJ2-5; 11 bases line up with TRBD1. The end of the DNA aligns better with TRBJ2-7, so the J call may be wrong. The CDR3 is 18 residues long. CDR1 LGHNA and CDR2 YSLEER come from the germline V gene. CDR3 sequence: CASSQDISGTGGTYEQYF. DNA for the CDR3: TGCGCCAGCAGCCAAGATATATCAGGGACAGGGGGAACTTACGAGCAGTACTTC.

The gene calls are TRBV5-1 and TRBJ2-3, with 10 bases fitting TRBD2. The junction had 2 bases not matched to a gene; V was cut back by 3 bases and J by 1 base. The CDR3 sequence is 15 residues long. CDR1 and CDR2 (germline): SGHRS, YFSETQ. CDR3 in amino acids: CASSWSGGGTDTQYF. DNA of the CDR3: TGCGCCAGCAGCTGGAGCGGGGGGGGCACAGATACGCAGTATTTT.

This chain links TRBV27 with TRBJ1-2; a possible D gene is TRBD1 (6 bases). V gave up 6 bases and J gave up 5 bases, with 16 bases separating them. The CDR3 runs 14 residues. Germline values: CDR1 MNHEY, CDR2 SMNVEV (reference sequence). The DNA of the CDR3 is TGTGCCAGCAGCTTAGACGGACAGTCTTATGGCTACACCTTC. Protein product: CASSLDGQSYGYTF.

This rearrangement joins TRBV28 to TRBJ1-5, with D possibly matching TRBD1 (6 bases). V lost 3 bases and J 7 bases, leaving 19 bases between the germline ends. CDR1 is MDHEN, CDR2 SYDVKM, per germline. The CDR3 covers 16 residues. The DNA for the CDR3 is TGTGCCAGCAGTTTTGCCCCCAGAAGGGGGTACCAGCCCCAGCATTTT. Translated: CASSFAPRRGYQPQHF.

The chain combines TRBV5-4 with TRBJ1-5; 8 bases match TRBD1. CDR1 SGHNT and CDR2 YYREEE come from the germline V gene (reference sequence). The CDR3 sequence is 15 residues long. The V and J ends lost 5 bases and 2 bases, in that order; junction bases with no gene match: 6. The CDR3 spells CASSSGGSGNQPQHF. Here the CDR3 DNA reads TGTGCCAGCAGTTCAGGGGGCTCGGGCAATCAGCCCCAGCATTTT.

The chain has TRBV5-1 and TRBJ1-1, with unresolved D. This CDR3 is built from 14 residues. Germline assignment: CDR1 SGHRS and CDR2 YFSETQ. Trimming shortened V by 1 base and J by 3 bases, and 10 bases separated the two germline ends. The CDR3 DNA sequence: TGCGCCAGCAGCTTGATGGGCTCGGACACTGAAGCTTTCTTT. Translating gives CASSLMGSDTEAFF.

The chain employs TRBV7-3 and TRBJ1-3; D may be TRBD1 (5 bases). The CDR3 has 18 residues. Germline V CDR1 and CDR2: SGHTA, FQGTGA. The V gene lost 0 bases and the J gene lost 0 bases, with 15 bases spanning the gap. CDR3 nucleotides: TGTGCCAGCAGCTTAACGGGGGGACCGCTAAGCTCTGGAAACACCATATATTTT. Its translation is CASSLTGGPLSSGNTIYF.

V and J are TRBV7-3 and TRBJ2-7; 8 nucleotides align to TRBD2. The CDR3 consists of 15 residues. CDR1 is SGHTA, CDR2 FQGTGA, per germline. V trimming: 4 bases; J trimming: 4 bases; junction bases outside the gene matches: 9. This CDR3 reads CASSSGGGFGYEQYF. In DNA, the CDR3 is TGTGCCAGCAGCTCGGGCGGGGGGTTCGGTTACGAGCAGTACTTC.

Written as DNA, the CDR3 is TGTGCCAGCAAGGAGGGATCGAACACCGGGGAGCTGTTTTTT. This codes for CASKEGSNTGELFF. V is TRBV2 and J is TRBJ2-2, with D maybe TRBD2 (6 bases). Germline CDR1 SNHLY, CDR2 FYNNEI. This CDR3 comprises 14 residues. V was pared by 7 bases and J by 0 bases, with 9 bases between.

This chain connects TRBV10-1 to TRBJ1-1; D ambiguous. This CDR3 region has 12 residues. From germline, CDR1 is WNHNN and CDR2 SYGVQD (reference sequence). CDR3: CDSVRGCTEAFF. The CDR3, as DNA: TGCGACTCAGTCCGGGGTTGCACTGAAGCTTTCTTT.

This clone appeared a few times. The chain recombines TRBV11-3 with TRBJ2-5; 7 bases fit TRBD2. Losses at the gene ends were 5 bases for V and 4 bases for J; bases not matched to a gene: 7. The CDR3 length is 14 residues. Germline lookup yields CDR1 SGHNT and CDR2 YENEEA. The CDR3 is CASSTRTRRETQYF. In nucleotides, the CDR3 is TGTGCCAGCAGCACCCGGACTAGGCGAGAGACCCAGTACTTC.

The CDR3 protein is CASSAPEAFF. CDR3 nucleotide sequence: TGTGCCAGCAGCGCGCCGGAAGCTTTCTTT. V gene TRBV2 combines with J gene TRBJ1-1; D remains ambiguous. V was shortened by 6 bases and J by 8 bases, with 7 bases between the two germline ends. The CDR3 loop spans 10 amino acids. CDR1 is SNHLY, CDR2 FYNNEI, per germline.

This rearrangement joins TRBV7-3 to TRBJ1-1, with D perhaps TRBD1 (5 bases). The CDR3 has 14 amino acids. Germline-derived CDR1 and CDR2 are SGHTA and FQGTGA. V gave up 5 bases and J gave up 3 bases, with 13 bases separating them. CDR3 loop: CASSPAGGYTEAFF. The DNA for the CDR3 is TGTGCCAGCAGCCCGGCGGGGGGGTACACTGAAGCTTTCTTT. The variable domain in full, with the rest retrieved from reference TRBV7-3 and TRBJ1-1, is GAGVSQTPSNKVTEKGKYVELRCDPISGHTALYWYRQSLGQGPEFLIYFQGTGAADDSGLPNDRFFAVRPEGSVSTLKIQRTERGDSAVYLCASSPAGGYTEAFFGQGTRLTVV.

The CDR3 DNA reads as TGTGCCTGGGCAAGGGGACTTCTCGGTGAGCAGTTCTTC. Translating gives CAWARGLLGEQFF. The J gene is TRBJ2-1, the V gene TRBV30, with D possibly being TRBD2 (6 bases). Deletions cut 5 bases from V and 9 bases from J, with 17 bases between. The CDR3 contains 13 residues. The germline V gene has CDR1 GTSNPN and CDR2 SVGIG (reference sequence).

The chain carries TRBV9 and TRBJ2-7; 8 nucleotides match TRBD1. The CDR3 extends over 15 amino acids. The V segment lost 3 bases and the J segment 4 bases; nucleotides outside the gene matches: 9. The germline V gene has CDR1 SGDLS and CDR2 YYNGEE. CDR3 sequence: CASSASGGMWYEQYF. CDR3 coding DNA: TGTGCCAGCAGCGCCTCAGGGGGCATGTGGTACGAGCAGTACTTC.

The gene calls are TRBV5-5 and TRBJ2-1, with 10 nucleotides matching TRBD2. V shed 4 bases and J 3 bases; nucleotides not matched to a gene: 7. This CDR3 contains 16 residues. Germline CDR1 SGHKS, CDR2 YYEKEE (reference sequence). The CDR3 DNA is TGTGCCAGCAGCCCTGACACTAGCGGGGACTACAATGAGCAGTTCTTC. It codes for CASSPDTSGDYNEQFF.

Points on this clone: An end of the junction differs from the germline gene, which may be a read error. The chain couples TRBV7-7 to TRBJ2-2; D ambiguous. Looked up from germline, CDR1 is SSHAT and CDR2 is FNYEAQ (reference sequence). The CDR3 spans 13 residues. The CDR3 region has the DNA TGTGCTAGCAGCTTAGGAGTTCCCGGGGAGCTGTTTTTT. Encoded protein: CASSLGVPGELFF.

This clone appeared a single time. This chain connects TRBV4-3 to TRBJ2-7; weak D call: TRBD2 (6 bases). The CDR3 contains 14 residues. Trimming stripped 0 bases from V and 5 bases from J, with 11 bases between. In germline, CDR1 is LGHNA, CDR2 YSLEER. In nucleotides, the CDR3 is TGCGCCAGCAGCCAAGATAGGAGGGGTCACGAGCAGTACTTC. This codes for CASSQDRRGHEQYF.

This clone was seen just once. The genes are TRBV7-9 and TRBJ2-1, with 8 bases that match TRBD2. Germline V CDR1 and CDR2: SEHNR, FQNEAQ (reference sequence). V shed 3 bases, J shed 6 bases, and the junction held 10 bases outside the gene matches. The CDR3 contains 16 residues. In nucleotides, the CDR3 is TGTGCCAGCAGCTTCGGGGGGGGGCGCTCCGGCAATGAGCAGTTCTTC. Encoded protein: CASSFGGGRSGNEQFF.

This chain connects TRBV11-2 to TRBJ2-7; D is possibly TRBD1 (5 bases). The CDR3 is made up of 14 amino acids. The V gene lost 3 bases and the J gene lost 7 bases, with 16 bases spanning the gap. CDR1 is SGHAT and CDR2 is FQNNGV in the germline V gene. CDR3 in DNA: TGTGCCAGCAGCTTCGGCAGGGCGGTGAGGGAGCAGTACTTC. As protein: CASSFGRAVREQYF.

The chain couples TRBV6-1 to TRBJ2-2; TRBD1 matches 10 bases. Losses at the gene ends were 6 bases for V and 7 bases for J; bases not matched to a gene: 8. The CDR3 spans 15 residues. Germline V gene data show CDR1 as MNHNS and CDR2 as SASEGT. The CDR3 DNA reads TGTGCCAGCAGATCGACAGGGGGCATTGTCGGGGAGCTGTTTTTT. Its protein product is CASRSTGGIVGELFF.

The rearrangement uses TRBV19 and TRBJ2-3; 7 bases line up with TRBD2. The CDR3 contains 15 residues. J lost 5 bases, V lost 7 bases, and 12 bases had no gene match. CDR1 is LNHDA, CDR2 SQIVND, per germline (reference sequence). CDR3 region: CASKAGWRGEDTQYF. For the CDR3, the DNA is TGTGCCAGTAAAGCGGGATGGAGAGGGGAAGATACGCAGTATTTT. Full variable domain (missing parts from reference TRBV19 and TRBJ2-3): DGGITQSPKYLFRKEGQNVTLSCEQNLNHDAMYWYRQDPGQGLRLIYYSQIVNDFQKGDIAEGYSVSREKKESFPLTVTSAQKNPTAFYLCASKAGWRGEDTQYFGPGTRLTVL.

In its sample, this clone was seen once. The CDR3 spells CASSQNPGTSGGEQFF. The CDR3 bases are TGTGCCAGCAGCCAAAATCCCGGGACTAGCGGAGGTGAGCAGTTCTTC. This chain links TRBV5-4 with TRBJ2-1, with 11 bases fitting TRBD2. This CDR3 spans 16 amino acids. Germline V gene data show CDR1 as SGHNT and CDR2 as YYREEE (reference sequence). V dropped 4 bases and J dropped 9; count of bases not matched to a gene: 12.